This paragraph covers one TCR beta chain sequence. The authors' processing: The assay estimated nucleated cells by amplifying reference gene primers. Generated by immunoSEQ multiplex PCR, the TCRdb table keeps only in-frame clones and is missing some. The D gene and trimming were derived from the DNA, and the V and J assignments and clone size from that table. The sample lists tens of thousands of clones; around four fifths were seen once. The data stem from a study of blood T cell repertoires in COVID-19. Study in general: Some COVID-19 samples were acute and others convalescent; all came from the United States, Italy and Spain. Sample material is recorded as cDNA or gDNA derived from T cells, B-cell-depleted T cells, or PBMCs.

CDR1 is MNHEY, CDR2 SMNVEV, per germline (reference sequence). J lost 2 bases, V lost 5 bases, and 12 bases had no gene match. This CDR3 contains 17 residues. The chain combines TRBV27 with TRBJ1-5; 7 bases are a match to TRBD1. This clonotype was sampled from a woman between 70 and 85 years old with active or convalescent COVID-19. The sample taken for sequencing was peripheral blood. The CDR3 loop reads CASSPTGTLGGNQPQHF. CDR3 DNA sequence: TGTGCCAGCAGTCCGACAGGGACTTTAGGAGGCAATCAGCCCCAGCATTTT.